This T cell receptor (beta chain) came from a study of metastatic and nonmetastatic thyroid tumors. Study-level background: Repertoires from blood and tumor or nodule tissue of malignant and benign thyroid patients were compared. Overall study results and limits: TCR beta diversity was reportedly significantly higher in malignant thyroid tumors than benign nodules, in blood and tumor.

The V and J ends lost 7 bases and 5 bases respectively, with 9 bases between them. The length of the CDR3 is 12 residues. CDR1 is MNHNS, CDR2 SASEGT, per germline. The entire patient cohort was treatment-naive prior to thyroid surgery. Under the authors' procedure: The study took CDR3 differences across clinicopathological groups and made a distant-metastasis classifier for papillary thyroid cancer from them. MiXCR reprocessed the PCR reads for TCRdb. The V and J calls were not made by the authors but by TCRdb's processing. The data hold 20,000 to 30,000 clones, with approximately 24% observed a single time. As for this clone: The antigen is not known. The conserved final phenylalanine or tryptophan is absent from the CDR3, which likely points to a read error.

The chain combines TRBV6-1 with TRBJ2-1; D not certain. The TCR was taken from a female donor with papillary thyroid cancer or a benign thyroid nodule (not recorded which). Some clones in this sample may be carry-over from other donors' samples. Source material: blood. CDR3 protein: CASTDLDNEQFL. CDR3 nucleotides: TGTGCCAGCACCGACTTGGACAATGAGCAGTTCCTA.